A selection of T cell receptor beta chains follows, all from one sample in a study of human T cells and chemical hapten exposure. TCRdb used MiXCR to reprocess the RACE reads, holding one entry per CDR3 protein. The sample consists of 65,000 to 95,000 distinct CDR3 sequences, approximately 8.6% of them appearing once. Sample: whole blood. The receptors stem from a female donor in good health. Some clones in this sample may be carry-over from other donors' samples. Both conserved end residues are part of each CDR3. The D gene is left open where the match is weak. Clone size is stated in some rows and not others, as once, few, many or a class when expanded.

V	D	J	size	DNA	CDR3
TRBV5-5	NA	TRBJ1-5	many	TGTGCCAGCAGCTTGGATCTGGGGCTCGGCCAGCCCCAGCATTTT	CASSLDLGLGQPQHF
TRBV24-1	TRBD2	TRBJ2-5	many	TGTGCCACCAGTGGACTAGCGGGGGCCCAGTACTTC	CATSGLAGAQYF
TRBV7-7	NA	TRBJ2-3	few	TGTGCCAGCAGCTTAGCGCATACAGATACGCAGTATTTT	CASSLAHTDTQYF
TRBV20-1	TRBD2	TRBJ2-5	NA	TGCAGTGCTAGACCCCGGGGGGGACTAGCGGGGGGCCTGGTCAGCCAAGAGACCCAGTACTTC	CSARPRGGLAGGLVSQETQYF
TRBV7-9	NA	TRBJ1-6	many	TGTGCCAGCACCCAAAATAATTCACCCCTCCACTTT	CASTQNNSPLHF
TRBV4-1	NA	TRBJ2-7	NA	TGCGCCAGCAGCCAAGCACGCGGACCCTACGAGCAGTACTTC	CASSQARGPYEQYF
TRBV10-3	TRBD2	TRBJ2-3	NA	TGTGCCATCAGTGAAGACCCTAGCGGGATGTACACAGATACGCAGTATTTT	CAISEDPSGMYTDTQYF
TRBV6-5	NA	TRBJ2-3	many	TGTGCCAGCAGTTGGGTGGGACGGGGTAGCACAGATACGCAGTATTTT	CASSWVGRGSTDTQYF
TRBV2	TRBD2	TRBJ2-6	many	TGTGCCAGCATCCGAGGGGGGACTAGCGGAGGCTCTGGGGCCAACGTCCTGACTTTC	CASIRGGTSGGSGANVLTF
TRBV20-1	TRBD2	TRBJ2-1	few	TGCAGTGCTAACCGGATGACTAGCGGGGGACCTAGAGAGCATTTCTTC	CSANRMTSGGPREHFF
TRBV13	NA	TRBJ1-2	few	TGTGCCAGCAGCTTAAAAGCGGGACCAAGCAACTATGGCTACACCTTC	CASSLKAGPSNYGYTF
TRBV7-6	NA	TRBJ2-2	many	TGTGCCAGCAGCTTAGGGGACATCACCGGGGAGCTGTTTTTT	CASSLGDITGELFF
TRBV29-1	NA	TRBJ2-1	many	TGCAGCGTTGATTCTTACAATGAGCAGTTCTTC	CSVDSYNEQFF
TRBV12-3/TRBV12-4	TRBD1	TRBJ2-6	NA	TGTGCCAGCAGTTCCCCACGGACAGGGTCTGGGGCCAACGTCCTGACTTTC	CASSSPRTGSGANVLTF
TRBV6-2/TRBV6-3	TRBD1	TRBJ2-2	few	TGTGCCAGCAGGGGGACAGGGTCGCACGGGGAGCTGTTTTTT	CASRGTGSHGELFF
TRBV20-1	NA	TRBJ1-2	NA	TGCAGTGCTAGTGGGGGAGGGGGAAACTATGGCTACACCTTC	CSASGGGGNYGYTF
TRBV5-4	TRBD2	TRBJ2-7	few	TGTGCCAGCAGCTTGGGCGGCGGGGGGTACTACGAGCAGTACTTC	CASSLGGGGYYEQYF
TRBV6-5	NA	TRBJ2-7	many	TGTGCCAGCAGTCCCGCCGGGTGGGGGGAGCAGTACTTC	CASSPAGWGEQYF
TRBV18	TRBD1	TRBJ1-4	few	TGTGCCAGCGTGGGACAGGGGGCAACTAATGAAAAACTGTTTTTT	CASVGQGATNEKLFF
TRBV7-9	NA	TRBJ1-5	NA	TGTGCCAGCAGCCCGGACACCTCCTATCAGCCCCAGAATTTT	CASSPDTSYQPQNF
TRBV28	TRBD1	TRBJ2-3	few	TGTGCCAGCAGGCTACAGGGGGATGGCACAGATACGCAGTATTTT	CASRLQGDGTDTQYF
TRBV12-3/TRBV12-4	NA	TRBJ1-5	few	TGTGCCAGCAGTTTGGGGGCAGAGCGCAATCAGCCCCAGCATTTT	CASSLGAERNQPQHF
TRBV6-5	NA	TRBJ1-6	few	TGTGCCAGCAGTTACACGACAGGCCGCTCCTATAATTCACCCCTCCACTTT	CASSYTTGRSYNSPLHF
TRBV20-1	NA	TRBJ1-1	few	TGCAGTGCACCGGCAAGGGGGACCACTGAAGCTTTCTTT	CSAPARGTTEAFF
TRBV7-8	NA	TRBJ1-5	few	TGTGCCAGCAGCTCCGGCGGGCAGAAGCCCCAGCATTTT	CASSSGGQKPQHF
TRBV5-4	NA	TRBJ1-1	NA	TGTGCCAGCAGCTTGGGAGGGGCGTACCAACAGGTGGCTTTCTTT	CASSLGGAYQQVAFF
TRBV2	TRBD2	TRBJ2-3	few	TGTGCCAGCAGTGATACCCTAGCGGGGGGGCACACAGATACGCAGTATTTT	CASSDTLAGGHTDTQYF
TRBV20-1	TRBD1	TRBJ2-3	medium-sized	TGCAGTGCTAGCGTCCCGGGACAGTCAGATACGCAGTATTTT	CSASVPGQSDTQYF
TRBV7-2	NA	TRBJ2-3	few	TGTGCCAGCAGCAAGCTCGGGCCAGATACGCAGTATTTT	CASSKLGPDTQYF
TRBV20-1	NA	TRBJ2-1	many	TGCAGTACTATCCGGGACTCCAGTAAGAGCTCCTACAATGAGCAGTTCTTC	CSTIRDSSKSSYNEQFF
TRBV20-1	TRBD2	TRBJ2-1	NA	TGCAGTGCAAGGAGTAGCGGGGGGCCAGGAGTACATGAGCAGTTCTTC	CSARSSGGPGVHEQFF
TRBV20-1	TRBD1	TRBJ2-5	NA	TGCAGTGTCAGGGGGCTGGAAGAGACCCAGTACTTC	CSVRGLEETQYF
TRBV7-2	TRBD2	TRBJ2-3	many	TGTGCCAGCAGCGTCGGACTAGCGGAAGACACAGATACGCAGTATTTT	CASSVGLAEDTDTQYF
TRBV7-9	NA	TRBJ1-3	many	TGTGCCAGCAGCTTACTTCGTAGAACTGGAAACACCATATATTTT	CASSLLRRTGNTIYF
TRBV5-1	TRBD2	TRBJ2-2	few	TGCGCCAGCAGCTTCCTAGCGGCTCCCATCACCGGGGAGCTGTTTTTT	CASSFLAAPITGELFF
TRBV7-6	TRBD1	TRBJ1-1	many	TGTGCCAGCAGCCTCCGACAGGGAACTGAAGCTTTCTTT	CASSLRQGTEAFF
TRBV7-2	NA	TRBJ2-2	few	TGTGCCAGCAGCATGACCGGGACCTTTATTGTCGGGGAGCTGTTTTTT	CASSMTGTFIVGELFF
TRBV28	TRBD1	TRBJ1-5	many	TGTGCCAGCAGTTCGCGTAGACAGGGCCACAATCAGCCCCAGCATTTT	CASSSRRQGHNQPQHF
TRBV20-1	NA	TRBJ2-4	few	TGCAGAGCCCGTCGGGTTAAAAACATTCAGTACTTC	CRARRVKNIQYF
TRBV18	NA	TRBJ2-7	many	TGTGCCAGCTCGGCGGAAGCCGGGACACTTTCCTACGAGCAGTACTTC	CASSAEAGTLSYEQYF
TRBV5-4	TRBD1	TRBJ1-2	few	TGTGCCAGCAGCTCCCGACAGGGGGAGAATGGCTACACCTTC	CASSSRQGENGYTF
TRBV7-8	NA	TRBJ2-3	few	TGTGCCAGCAGCTTAGCTAGGAGGGGGCGGACAGATACGCAGTATTTT	CASSLARRGRTDTQYF
TRBV28	TRBD1	TRBJ2-2	NA	TGTGCCAGCAGTTCGGGACAGCACACCGGGGAGCTGTTTTTT	CASSSGQHTGELFF
TRBV29-1	NA	TRBJ1-5	NA	TGCAGCGTTGGAGGGGTTAGCAGTCAGCCCCAGCATTTT	CSVGGVSSQPQHF
TRBV2	NA	TRBJ1-3	few	TGTGCCAGCATCGAGGTTCTTGGTTACACCATATATTTT	CASIEVLGYTIYF
TRBV27	NA	TRBJ2-7	many	TGTGCCAGCAGTTTGGGAGGTTACGAGCAGTACTTC	CASSLGGYEQYF
TRBV12-3/TRBV12-4	NA	TRBJ1-1	few	TGTGCCAGCAGTTTCGGGGGGTTGGCGAACACTGAAGCTTTCTTT	CASSFGGLANTEAFF
TRBV12-3/TRBV12-4	NA	TRBJ1-5	many	TGTGCCAGCAGTTTGAGGGGCTCTAGCAATCAGCCCCAGCATTTT	CASSLRGSSNQPQHF
TRBV4-2	TRBD1	TRBJ1-5	many	TGTGCCAGCAGCCTAGGCTCGGGACAGGGTATTCGGGAGGGTATTCAGCCCCAGCATTTT	CASSLGSGQGIREGIQPQHF
TRBV20-1	TRBD1	TRBJ2-6	many	TGCAGTGCTAGAGACATTAGGGGGCTTGGGGCCAACGTCCTGACTTTC	CSARDIRGLGANVLTF
TRBV19	TRBD1	TRBJ1-1	few	TGTGCCAGTAGTGGCTCGAGGACAGGGGACACTGAAGCTTTCTTT	CASSGSRTGDTEAFF
TRBV5-5	NA	TRBJ1-5	many	TGTGCCAGCAGCTTGATAAGGGAGGCGGATCAGCCCCAGCATTTT	CASSLIREADQPQHF
TRBV29-1	NA	TRBJ1-1	NA	TGCAGCGTTGAAGATAAGTTCGCCCCCGTGAACACTGAAGCTTTCTTT	CSVEDKFAPVNTEAFF
TRBV20-1	NA	TRBJ1-3	many	TGCAGTGCTAGAGATTTAGGGGGAGCTGGAAACACCATATATTTT	CSARDLGGAGNTIYF
TRBV6-4	TRBD2	TRBJ2-3	many	TGTGCCAGCAGTACCAGCGGGGGCGTAGATACGCAGTATTTT	CASSTSGGVDTQYF
TRBV7-9	TRBD1	TRBJ2-6	NA	TGTGCCAGCAGCTCCAACCGGGACAGGGATTCTGGGGCCAACGTCCTGACTTTC	CASSSNRDRDSGANVLTF
TRBV29-1	TRBD1	TRBJ2-7	few	TGCAGCGTTGAGATCACGACAGGGCACGAGCAGTACTTC	CSVEITTGHEQYF
TRBV6-6	NA	TRBJ2-7	many	TGTGCCAGCAGTCCCATCGGCGGGACCTACTACGAGCAGTACTTC	CASSPIGGTYYEQYF
TRBV28	NA	TRBJ1-4	few	TGTGCCAGCACCCTGTATCAGAGAACTAATGAAAAACTGTTTTTT	CASTLYQRTNEKLFF